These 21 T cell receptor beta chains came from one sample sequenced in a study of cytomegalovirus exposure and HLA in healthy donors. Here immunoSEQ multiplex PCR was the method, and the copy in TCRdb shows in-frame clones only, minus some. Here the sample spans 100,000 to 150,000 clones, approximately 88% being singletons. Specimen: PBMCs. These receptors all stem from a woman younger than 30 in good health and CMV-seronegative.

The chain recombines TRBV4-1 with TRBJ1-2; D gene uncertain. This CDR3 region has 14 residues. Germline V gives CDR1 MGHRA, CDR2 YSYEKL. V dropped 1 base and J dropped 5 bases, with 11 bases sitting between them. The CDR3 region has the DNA TGCGCCAGCAGCCAAGTGAGACAAGTATATGGCTACACCTTC. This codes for CASSQVRQVYGYTF.

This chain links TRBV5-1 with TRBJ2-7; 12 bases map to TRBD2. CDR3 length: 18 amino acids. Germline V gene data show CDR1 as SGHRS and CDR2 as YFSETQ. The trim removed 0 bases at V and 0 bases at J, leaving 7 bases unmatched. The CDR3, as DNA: TGCGCCAGCAGCTTGGAGACTAGCGGGAGTTCCCCCTCCTACGAGCAGTACTTC. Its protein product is CASSLETSGSSPSYEQYF. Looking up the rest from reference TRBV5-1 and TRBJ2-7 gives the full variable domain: KAGVTQTPRYLIKTRGQQVTLSCSPISGHRSVSWYQQTPGQGLQFLFEYFSETQRNKGNFPGRFSGRQFSNSRSEMNVSTLELGDSALYLCASSLETSGSSPSYEQYFGPGTRLTVT.

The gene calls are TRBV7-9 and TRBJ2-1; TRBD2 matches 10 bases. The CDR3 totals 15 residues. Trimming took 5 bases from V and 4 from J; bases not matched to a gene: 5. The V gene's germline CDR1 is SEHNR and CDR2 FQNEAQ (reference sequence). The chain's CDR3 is CASSLLAGAYNEQFF. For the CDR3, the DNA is TGTGCCAGCAGCCTGCTAGCGGGAGCTTACAATGAGCAGTTCTTC. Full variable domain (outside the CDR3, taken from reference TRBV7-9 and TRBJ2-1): DTGVSQNPRHKITKRGQNVTFRCDPISEHNRLYWYRQTLGQGPEFLTYFQNEAQLEKSRLLSDRFSAERPKGSFSTLEIQRTEQGDSAMYLCASSLLAGAYNEQFFGPGTRLTVL.

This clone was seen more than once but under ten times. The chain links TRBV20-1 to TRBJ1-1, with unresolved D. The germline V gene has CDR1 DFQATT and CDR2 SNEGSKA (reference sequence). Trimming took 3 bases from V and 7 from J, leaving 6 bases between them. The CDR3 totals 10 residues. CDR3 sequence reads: CSASQVEAFF. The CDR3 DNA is TGCAGTGCTAGTCAGGTTGAAGCTTTCTTT.

CDR3 sequence (DNA): TGTGCCACCAGCAGAGCCAGCGGGAGCGGGTACGAGCAGTACTTC. Encoded protein: CATSRASGSGYEQYF. The V gene is TRBV15, the J gene TRBJ2-7, with 8 positions matching TRBD2. Losses at the gene ends were 1 base for V and 4 bases for J; bases not matched to a gene: 6. Germline CDR1 LNHNV, CDR2 YYDKDF (reference sequence). CDR3 length: 15 residues.

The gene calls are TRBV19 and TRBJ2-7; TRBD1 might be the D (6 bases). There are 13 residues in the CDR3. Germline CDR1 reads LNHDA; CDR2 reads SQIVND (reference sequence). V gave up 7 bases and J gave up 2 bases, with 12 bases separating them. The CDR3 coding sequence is TGTGCCAGTACCGCAGGGGCTGCCTACGAGCAGTACTTC. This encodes CASTAGAAYEQYF.

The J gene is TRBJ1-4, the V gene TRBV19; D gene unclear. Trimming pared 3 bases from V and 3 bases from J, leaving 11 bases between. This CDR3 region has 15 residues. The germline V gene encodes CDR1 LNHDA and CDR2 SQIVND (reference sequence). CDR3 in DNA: TGTGCCAGTAGTATTGGGCAGGCCCCTAATGAAAAACTGTTTTTT. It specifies CASSIGQAPNEKLFF. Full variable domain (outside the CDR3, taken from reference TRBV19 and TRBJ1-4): DGGITQSPKYLFRKEGQNVTLSCEQNLNHDAMYWYRQDPGQGLRLIYYSQIVNDFQKGDIAEGYSVSREKKESFPLTVTSAQKNPTAFYLCASSIGQAPNEKLFFGSGTQLSVL.

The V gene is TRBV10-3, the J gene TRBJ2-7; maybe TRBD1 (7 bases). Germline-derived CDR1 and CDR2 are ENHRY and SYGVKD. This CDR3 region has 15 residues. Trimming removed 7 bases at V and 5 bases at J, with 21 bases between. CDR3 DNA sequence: TGTGCCATCACGAGACAGGGAGGTTCGATCCACGAGCAGTACTTC. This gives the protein CAITRQGGSIHEQYF.

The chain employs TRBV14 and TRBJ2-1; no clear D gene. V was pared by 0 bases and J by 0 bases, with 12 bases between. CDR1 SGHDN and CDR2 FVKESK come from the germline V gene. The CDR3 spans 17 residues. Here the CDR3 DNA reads TGTGCCAGCAGCCAAGACGTGGTCACGAGCTCCTACAATGAGCAGTTCTTC. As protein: CASSQDVVTSSYNEQFF.

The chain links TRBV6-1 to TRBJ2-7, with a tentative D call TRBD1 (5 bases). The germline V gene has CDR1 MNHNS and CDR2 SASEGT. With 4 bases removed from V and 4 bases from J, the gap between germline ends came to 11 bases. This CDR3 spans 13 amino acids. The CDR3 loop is CASSARGHYEQYF. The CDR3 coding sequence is TGTGCCAGCAGTGCAAGAGGACATTACGAGCAGTACTTC.

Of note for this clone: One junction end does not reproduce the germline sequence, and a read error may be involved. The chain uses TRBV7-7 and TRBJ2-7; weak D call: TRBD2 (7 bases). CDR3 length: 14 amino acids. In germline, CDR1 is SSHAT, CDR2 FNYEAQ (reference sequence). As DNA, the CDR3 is TGTGCTAGCAGCCTAGGGGGAGGGGGAAACGAGCAGTACTTC. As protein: CASSLGGGGNEQYF.

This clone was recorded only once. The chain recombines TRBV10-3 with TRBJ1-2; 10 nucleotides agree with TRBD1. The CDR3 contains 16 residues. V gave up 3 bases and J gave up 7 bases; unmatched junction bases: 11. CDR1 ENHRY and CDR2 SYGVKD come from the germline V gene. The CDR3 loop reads CAISESGQGSRSGYTF. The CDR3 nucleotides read TGTGCCATCAGTGAATCGGGACAGGGGTCCCGTTCTGGCTACACCTTC.

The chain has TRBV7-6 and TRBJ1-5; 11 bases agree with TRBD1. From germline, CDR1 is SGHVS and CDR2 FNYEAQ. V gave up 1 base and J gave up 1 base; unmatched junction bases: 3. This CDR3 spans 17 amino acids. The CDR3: CASSLGTGGFSNQPQHF. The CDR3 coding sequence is TGTGCCAGCAGCTTAGGGACAGGGGGCTTCAGCAATCAGCCCCAGCATTTT.

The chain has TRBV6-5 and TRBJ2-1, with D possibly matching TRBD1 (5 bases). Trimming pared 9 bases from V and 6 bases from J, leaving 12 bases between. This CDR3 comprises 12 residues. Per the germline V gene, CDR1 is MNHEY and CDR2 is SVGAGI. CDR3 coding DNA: TGTGCCAGTTCAGGGCTCGGCAATGAGCAGTTCTTC. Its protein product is CASSGLGNEQFF.

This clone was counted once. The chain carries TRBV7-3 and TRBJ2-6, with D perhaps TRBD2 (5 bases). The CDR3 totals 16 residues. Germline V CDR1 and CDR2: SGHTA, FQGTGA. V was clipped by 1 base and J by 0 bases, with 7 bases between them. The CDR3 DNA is TGTGCCAGCAGCTTAATCGGGAACTCTGGGGCCAACGTCCTGACTTTC. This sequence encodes CASSLIGNSGANVLTF.

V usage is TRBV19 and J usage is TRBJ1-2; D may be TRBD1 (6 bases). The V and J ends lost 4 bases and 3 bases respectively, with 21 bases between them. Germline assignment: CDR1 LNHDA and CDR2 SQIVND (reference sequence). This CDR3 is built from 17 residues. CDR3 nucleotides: TGTGCCAGTAGTACCTGGACCGCAGGGGACCTCGACTATGGCTACACCTTC. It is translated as CASSTWTAGDLDYGYTF.

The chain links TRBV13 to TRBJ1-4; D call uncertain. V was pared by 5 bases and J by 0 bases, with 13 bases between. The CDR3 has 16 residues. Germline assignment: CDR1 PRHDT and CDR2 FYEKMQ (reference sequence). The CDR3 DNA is TGTGCCAGCAGCCTTCAGAGGGCAGCAACTAATGAAAAACTGTTTTTT. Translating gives CASSLQRAATNEKLFF.

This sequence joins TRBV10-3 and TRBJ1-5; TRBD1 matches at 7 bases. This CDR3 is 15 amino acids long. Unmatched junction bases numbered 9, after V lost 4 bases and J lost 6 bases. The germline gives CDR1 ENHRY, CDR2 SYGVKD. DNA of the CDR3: TGTGCCATCAGTGCTCCAGGGGGGAGCGGTCAGCCCCAGCATTTT. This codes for CAISAPGGSGQPQHF.

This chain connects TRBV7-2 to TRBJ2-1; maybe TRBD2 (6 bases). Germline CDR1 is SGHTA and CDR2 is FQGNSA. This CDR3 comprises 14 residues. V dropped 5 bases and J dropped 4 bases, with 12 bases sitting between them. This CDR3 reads CASSPSSAYNEQFF. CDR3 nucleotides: TGTGCCAGCAGCCCCTCTAGCGCATACAATGAGCAGTTCTTC.

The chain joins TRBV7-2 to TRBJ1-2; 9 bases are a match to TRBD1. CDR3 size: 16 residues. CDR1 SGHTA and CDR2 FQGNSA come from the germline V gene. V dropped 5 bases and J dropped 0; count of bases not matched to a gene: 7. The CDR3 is CASSPGTGLTNYGYTF. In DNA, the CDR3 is TGTGCCAGCAGCCCAGGGACAGGGTTAACTAACTATGGCTACACCTTC.

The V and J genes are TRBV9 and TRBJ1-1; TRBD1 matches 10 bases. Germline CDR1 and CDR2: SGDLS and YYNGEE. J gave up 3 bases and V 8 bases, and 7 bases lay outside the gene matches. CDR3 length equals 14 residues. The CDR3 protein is CARTGTGDYTEAFF. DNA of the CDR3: TGTGCCAGAACCGGGACAGGGGACTACACTGAAGCTTTCTTT.